This T cell receptor beta chain was retrieved from a study of cytomegalovirus exposure and HLA in healthy donors. This CDR3 comprises 13 residues. V lost 2 bases to trimming and J lost 9 bases; unmatched junction nucleotides: 9. Germline loops: CDR1 GTSNPN, CDR2 SVGIG (reference sequence). With 60 Vbeta and 13 Jbeta primers, the PCR was carried out. Produced via immunoSEQ multiplex PCR; TCRdb's table is partial and in-frame only. The sample consists of more than 95,000 clones, 69% of them appearing once. This clone was found once. The chain joins TRBV30 to TRBJ2-7; 8 positions match TRBD2. The sample comprised PBMCs. The TCR comes from a man aged 25 to 40 in good health and CMV-seronegative. The CDR3 reads CAWSSSTSGRQYF. The DNA of the CDR3 is TGTGCCTGGAGTTCTTCTACTAGCGGAAGGCAGTACTTC.